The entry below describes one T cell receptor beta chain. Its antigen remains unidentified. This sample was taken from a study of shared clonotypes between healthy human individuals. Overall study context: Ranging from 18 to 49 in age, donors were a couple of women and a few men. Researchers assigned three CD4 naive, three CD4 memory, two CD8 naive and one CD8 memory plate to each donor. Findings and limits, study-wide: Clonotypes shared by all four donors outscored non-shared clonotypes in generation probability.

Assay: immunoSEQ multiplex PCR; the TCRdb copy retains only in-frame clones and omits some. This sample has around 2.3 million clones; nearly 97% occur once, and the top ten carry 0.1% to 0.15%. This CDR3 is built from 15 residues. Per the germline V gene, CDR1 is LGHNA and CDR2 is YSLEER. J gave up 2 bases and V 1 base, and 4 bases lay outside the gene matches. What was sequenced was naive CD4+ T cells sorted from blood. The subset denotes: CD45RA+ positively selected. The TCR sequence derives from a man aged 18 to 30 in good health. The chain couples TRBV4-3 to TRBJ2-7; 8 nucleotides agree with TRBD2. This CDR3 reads CASSQAGGGTYEQYF. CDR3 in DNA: TGCGCCAGCAGCCAAGCGGGAGGGGGGACCTACGAGCAGTACTTC.